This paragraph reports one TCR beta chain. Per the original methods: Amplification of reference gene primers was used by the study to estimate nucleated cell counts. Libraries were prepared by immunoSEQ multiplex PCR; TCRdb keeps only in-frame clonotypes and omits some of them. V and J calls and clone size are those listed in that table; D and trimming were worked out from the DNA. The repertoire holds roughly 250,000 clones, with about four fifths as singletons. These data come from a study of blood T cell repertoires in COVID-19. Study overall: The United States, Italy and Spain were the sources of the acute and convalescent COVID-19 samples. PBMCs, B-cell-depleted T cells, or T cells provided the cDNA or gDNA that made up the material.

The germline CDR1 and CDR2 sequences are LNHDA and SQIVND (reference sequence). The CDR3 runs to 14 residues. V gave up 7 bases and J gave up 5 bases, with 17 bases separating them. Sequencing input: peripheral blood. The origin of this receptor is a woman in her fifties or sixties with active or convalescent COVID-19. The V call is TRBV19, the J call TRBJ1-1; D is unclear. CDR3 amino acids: CASKQTGIKTEAFF. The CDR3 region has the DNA TGTGCCAGTAAACAAACCGGGATAAAGACTGAAGCTTTCTTT.